The next 30 T cell receptor beta chains were all read from a single sample in a study of OX40 agonist ivuxolimab in advanced cancers. Method: immunoSEQ multiplex PCR; TCRdb's copy keeps in-frame clones and lacks some. In the table there are approximately 60,000 clones, about 94% of which are singletons. The sequences come from CD4+ or CD8+ T cells sorted from blood, collected in a trial of the OX40 agonist ivuxolimab. The receptor set was obtained from an adult with an advanced solid tumor such as melanoma, head and neck, liver or kidney cancer.

The gene calls are TRBV5-4 and TRBJ2-3, with 14 bases that match TRBD2. The CDR3 sequence is 17 residues long. The V segment lost 2 bases and the J segment 1 base; nucleotides outside the gene matches: 3. Germline-derived CDR1 and CDR2 are SGHNT and YYREEE (reference sequence). The CDR3 region is CASSFRLAGGGTDTQYF. The CDR3 bases are TGTGCCAGCAGCTTTCGACTAGCGGGAGGGGGCACAGATACGCAGTATTTT.

This chain joins TRBV9 and TRBJ2-6; 7 bases are a match to TRBD1. Germline-derived CDR1 and CDR2 are SGDLS and YYNGEE. This CDR3 has 13 residues. Unmatched junction bases numbered 7, after V lost 4 bases and J lost 12 bases. CDR3 sequence reads: CASSPGTAGVLTF. The CDR3 nucleotides read TGTGCCAGCAGCCCAGGGACAGCAGGCGTCCTGACTTTC.

The table lists this clone with a few counts. This chain joins TRBV4-2 and TRBJ2-2; unclear D gene. Between the trimmed V and J ends, which lost 0 bases and 6 bases, there was a span of 8 bases. There are 14 residues in the CDR3. Germline CDR1 reads LGHNA; CDR2 reads YNFKEQ. The CDR3 DNA sequence: TGTGCCAGCAGCCAAGATCCGCTAGCCGGGGAGCTGTTTTTT. This encodes CASSQDPLAGELFF.

The count of this clone is one. The chain has TRBV9 and TRBJ2-3, with a weak D call TRBD1 (6 bases). Trimming took off 0 bases at V and 1 base at J, with 9 bases between the two ends. Per germline, CDR1 SGDLS and CDR2 YYNGEE. This CDR3 has 15 residues. The CDR3 DNA is TGTGCCAGCAGCGTAGGGGCAGGGGGCACAGATACGCAGTATTTT. This codes for CASSVGAGGTDTQYF.

J is TRBJ1-2 and V is TRBV18; possible D gene TRBD1, 5 bases. The CDR3 spans 14 residues. CDR1 KGHSH and CDR2 LQKENI come from the germline V gene. V was clipped by 3 bases and J by 6 bases, with 14 bases between them. CDR3 amino acids: CASSPVGGNDGYTF. CDR3 in DNA: TGTGCCAGCTCACCTGTGGGGGGAAATGATGGCTACACCTTC.

This chain connects TRBV11-2 to TRBJ2-7; no reliable D call. This CDR3 spans 14 amino acids. Trimming took off 5 bases at V and 2 bases at J, with 13 bases between the two ends. CDR1 is SGHAT and CDR2 is FQNNGV in the germline V gene. The CDR3 spells CASSRPTSPYEQYF. CDR3 nucleotide sequence: TGTGCCAGCAGCCGCCCGACTTCCCCCTACGAGCAGTACTTC.

As concerns this clone: The sample contains more than one DNA sequence encoding this CDR3. This chain links TRBV27 with TRBJ1-5; 8 nucleotides line up with TRBD1. With V trimmed by 5 bases and J by 4 bases, 7 bases remained unmatched. CDR3 length: 15 amino acids. CDR1 and CDR2 (germline): MNHEY, SMNVEV (reference sequence). The CDR3 is CASSVGTGGNQPQHF. The CDR3 DNA sequence: TGTGCCAGCAGTGTCGGGACAGGAGGTAATCAGCCCCAGCATTTT.

This clone was picked up one time. CDR3 protein: CASSENGLAVDPSYNEQFF. The CDR3 bases are TGTGCCAGCAGTGAAAATGGACTAGCGGTTGACCCCTCCTACAATGAGCAGTTCTTC. J is TRBJ2-1 and V is TRBV2, with TRBD2 matching 10 bases. The V gene's germline CDR1 is SNHLY and CDR2 FYNNEI. This CDR3 has 19 residues. J gave up 0 bases and V 2 bases, and 10 bases lay outside the gene matches.

In DNA, the CDR3 is TGTGCCAGCAGGCCACGGGGCGGGAGCCCCGCCGATGAGCAGTTCTTC. Encoded protein: CASRPRGGSPADEQFF. The chain uses TRBV4-2 and TRBJ2-1; 7 nucleotides align to TRBD2. The length of the CDR3 is 16 residues. After removal of 6 bases from V and 8 bases from J, the junction contained 16 bases not matched to a gene. The germline CDR1 and CDR2 sequences are LGHNA and YNFKEQ.

J is TRBJ2-1 and V is TRBV9; a weak D match, TRBD1 (5 bases). With 3 bases removed from V and 8 bases from J, the gap between germline ends came to 12 bases. Germline V gives CDR1 SGDLS, CDR2 YYNGEE. The length of the CDR3 is 13 residues. CDR3 protein: CASSENQGYEQFF. CDR3 coding DNA: TGTGCCAGCAGCGAAAATCAGGGCTATGAGCAGTTCTTC. Filled out from reference TRBV9 and TRBJ2-1, the complete variable domain reads DSGVTQTPKHLITATGQRVTLRCSPRSGDLSVYWYQQSLDQGLQFLIQYYNGEERAKGNILERFSAQQFPDLHSELNLSSLELGDSALYFCASSENQGYEQFFGPGTRLTVL.

The chain employs TRBV4-1 and TRBJ2-1; TRBD1 matches 10 bases. V shed 4 bases and J 3 bases; nucleotides not matched to a gene: 3. CDR1 is MGHRA, CDR2 YSYEKL, per germline. CDR3 length: 15 residues. The chain's CDR3 is CASSLRDRGYNEQFF. The CDR3 nucleotides are TGCGCCAGCAGCCTCCGGGACAGGGGCTACAATGAGCAGTTCTTC.

The gene calls are TRBV18 and TRBJ2-7; TRBD1 might be the D (6 bases). Germline V gene lookup returns CDR1 KGHSH and CDR2 LQKENI. The CDR3 sequence is 14 residues long. Trimming cost V 2 bases and J 2 bases, with 10 bases left between them. This CDR3 reads CASSPLQGTYEQYF. CDR3 bases: TGTGCCAGCTCACCATTACAGGGAACCTACGAGCAGTACTTC.

This chain uses TRBV7-8 with TRBJ2-3; TRBD1 agrees at 8 bases. The CDR3 totals 15 residues. The germline V gene encodes CDR1 SGHVS and CDR2 FQNEAQ. Trimming took 4 bases from V and 2 from J; bases not matched to a gene: 5. CDR3 nucleotides: TGTGCCAGCAGCTCTTACAGGGGGTCCACAGATACGCAGTATTTT. This sequence encodes CASSSYRGSTDTQYF.

The chain has TRBV6-5 and TRBJ2-1, with D tentatively TRBD1 or TRBD2 (7 bases each). The CDR3 is 16 residues long. CDR1 is MNHEY, CDR2 SVGAGI, per germline. Trimming took off 2 bases at V and 9 bases at J, with 20 bases between the two ends. The CDR3 DNA reads TGTGCCAGCAGTTACCCTCCGGGCGGGAGACAGGGTGAGCAGTTCTTC. Translation: CASSYPPGGRQGEQFF.

The chain uses TRBV4-3 and TRBJ2-5; 9 nucleotides match TRBD2. The V gene end was trimmed by 5 bases and the J gene end by 7 bases; junction bases not matched to a gene: 8. This CDR3 has 14 amino acids. CDR1 is LGHNA and CDR2 is YSLEER in the germline V gene. This CDR3 is CASSSGVAGATQYF. Written as DNA, the CDR3 is TGCGCCAGCAGCAGCGGGGTAGCGGGGGCGACCCAGTACTTC.

This clone was detected only once. The J gene is TRBJ2-1, the V gene TRBV7-9; unclear D gene. The CDR3 has 14 residues. Trimming left V 4 bases short and J 8 bases short, with 15 bases between. Germline assignment: CDR1 SEHNR and CDR2 FQNEAQ (reference sequence). DNA for the CDR3: TGTGCCAGCAGCTCGGCCTGGACCTTCGATGAGCAGTTCTTC. It codes for CASSSAWTFDEQFF.

This chain connects TRBV15 to TRBJ1-4; D gene uncertain. The V end lost 1 base, the J end lost 0 bases, and 12 bases lay between the germline ends. This CDR3 is built from 17 residues. Germline V CDR1 and CDR2: LNHNV, YYDKDF (reference sequence). The CDR3 coding sequence is TGTGCCACCAGCAGAGGTAACACCGATGCAACTAATGAAAAACTGTTTTTT. It codes for CATSRGNTDATNEKLFF.

The gene calls are TRBV5-6 and TRBJ2-3; TRBD2 matches 10 bases. The J segment lost 2 bases and the V segment lost 1 base, leaving 4 bases of the junction unmatched. Germline loops: CDR1 SGHDT, CDR2 YYEEEE. The CDR3 is 16 residues long. The CDR3 DNA reads TGTGCCAGCAGCTTGTTGCTAGCGGGGGTCACAGATACGCAGTATTTT. It yields the protein CASSLLLAGVTDTQYF. Looking up the rest from reference TRBV5-6 and TRBJ2-3 gives the full variable domain: DAGVTQSPTHLIKTRGQQVTLRCSPKSGHDTVSWYQQALGQGPQFIFQYYEEEERQRGNFPDRFSGHQFPNYSSELNVNALLLGDSALYLCASSLLLAGVTDTQYFGPGTRLTVL.

The chain recombines TRBV27 with TRBJ2-1, with 11 positions matching TRBD2. The CDR3 spans 15 residues. V lost 6 bases to trimming and J lost 4 bases; unmatched junction nucleotides: 5. Germline V lookup: CDR1 MNHEY, CDR2 SMNVEV (reference sequence). The CDR3 coding sequence is TGTGCCAGCAGCGACGGGACTAGCGGATACAATGAGCAGTTCTTC. It specifies CASSDGTSGYNEQFF.

The chain employs TRBV4-1 and TRBJ1-1; tentative D call: TRBD1 (5 bases). The V gene's germline CDR1 is MGHRA and CDR2 YSYEKL. The CDR3 length is 15 residues. Trimming removed 1 base at V and 3 bases at J, with 12 bases between. The CDR3 bases are TGCGCCAGCAGCCAAGGTCTAGGGGTGCACACTGAAGCTTTCTTT. Translated: CASSQGLGVHTEAFF.

The CDR3 DNA is TGTGCCAGCAGACTAGCCCCAGATACGCAGTATTTT. Its translation is CASRLAPDTQYF. V is TRBV7-2 and J is TRBJ2-3; D is possibly TRBD2 (6 bases). The CDR3 sequence is 12 residues long. Germline values: CDR1 SGHTA, CDR2 FQGNSA. V was shortened by 6 bases and J by 4 bases, with 8 bases between the two germline ends.

The J gene is TRBJ1-1, the V gene TRBV9, with 7 nucleotides matching TRBD1. The junction had 4 bases not matched to a gene; V was cut back by 4 bases and J by 1 base. Germline V CDR1 and CDR2: SGDLS, YYNGEE. The CDR3 is 14 amino acids. CDR3 loop: CASSPWTGNTEAFF. The CDR3, as DNA: TGTGCCAGCAGCCCTTGGACAGGGAACACTGAAGCTTTCTTT.

The rearrangement uses TRBV9 and TRBJ1-2; 8 positions match TRBD1. V lost 5 bases and J lost 1; bases outside the gene matches: 1. Germline loops: CDR1 SGDLS, CDR2 YYNGEE. The CDR3 extends over 13 amino acids. The CDR3 DNA is TGTGCCAGCAGGGGACAGGTTAACTATGGCTACACCTTC. Its translation: CASRGQVNYGYTF. The full variable domain, rest sourced from reference TRBV9 and TRBJ1-2, is DSGVTQTPKHLITATGQRVTLRCSPRSGDLSVYWYQQSLDQGLQFLIQYYNGEERAKGNILERFSAQQFPDLHSELNLSSLELGDSALYFCASRGQVNYGYTFGSGTRLTVV.

Comments on this clone: In the same sample, other DNA sequences code for this CDR3. The gene calls are TRBV7-8 and TRBJ2-1, with a weak D call TRBD1 (5 bases). V lost 2 bases to trimming and J lost 0 bases, with 8 bases between them. The CDR3 runs 15 residues. The germline V gene encodes CDR1 SGHVS and CDR2 FQNEAQ. The DNA for the CDR3 is TGTGCCAGCAGCTTATTCCAGGGCTCCTACAATGAGCAGTTCTTC. This codes for CASSLFQGSYNEQFF.

In DNA form, the CDR3 reads TGTGCCAGCAGCGCCTCGCGCATCGTCTACGAGCAGTACTTC. Translation gives CASSASRIVYEQYF. The rearrangement joins TRBV5-6 to TRBJ2-7; D not certain. V was pared by 4 bases and J by 3 bases, with 14 bases between. The CDR3 covers 14 residues. Germline assignment: CDR1 SGHDT and CDR2 YYEEEE.

The chain employs TRBV19 and TRBJ1-5; D is possibly TRBD1 (6 bases). The CDR3 runs 15 residues. The ends were cut back, 4 bases at V and 3 bases at J, with 13 bases in the middle. Germline V gene lookup returns CDR1 LNHDA and CDR2 SQIVND (reference sequence). The CDR3: CASSKTGFYNQPQHF. CDR3 DNA sequence: TGTGCCAGTAGTAAGACAGGATTTTACAATCAGCCCCAGCATTTT. The whole variable domain, filled in from reference TRBV19 and TRBJ1-5, reads DGGITQSPKYLFRKEGQNVTLSCEQNLNHDAMYWYRQDPGQGLRLIYYSQIVNDFQKGDIAEGYSVSREKKESFPLTVTSAQKNPTAFYLCASSKTGFYNQPQHFGDGTRLSIL.

The gene calls are TRBV9 and TRBJ2-3, with no clear D. Germline V gives CDR1 SGDLS, CDR2 YYNGEE. Trimming took off 2 bases at V and 2 bases at J, with 21 bases between the two ends. The CDR3 spans 18 residues. Here the CDR3 reads CASSVGYRLTWATDTQYF. DNA of the CDR3: TGTGCCAGCAGCGTCGGGTACAGACTTACGTGGGCCACAGATACGCAGTATTTT. Variable domain in full (rest from reference TRBV9 and TRBJ2-3): DSGVTQTPKHLITATGQRVTLRCSPRSGDLSVYWYQQSLDQGLQFLIQYYNGEERAKGNILERFSAQQFPDLHSELNLSSLELGDSALYFCASSVGYRLTWATDTQYFGPGTRLTVL.

V gene TRBV5-1 combines with J gene TRBJ2-2; a weak D match, TRBD2 (7 bases). V was pared by 6 bases and J by 5 bases, with 14 bases between. The CDR3 consists of 14 residues. Per germline, CDR1 SGHRS and CDR2 YFSETQ. The CDR3 is CASMAGARTGELFF. The CDR3 coding sequence is TGCGCCAGCATGGCGGGGGCGAGGACCGGGGAGCTGTTTTTT.

Comment on this clone: In the same sample, other DNA sequences code for this CDR3. This chain uses TRBV9 with TRBJ2-7, with no clear D. This CDR3 comprises 14 residues. CDR1 is SGDLS and CDR2 is YYNGEE in the germline V gene. V lost 0 bases and J lost 0, with 7 bases in between. The CDR3 here is CASSVAASSYEQYF. CDR3 DNA sequence: TGTGCCAGCAGCGTAGCGGCCAGCTCCTACGAGCAGTACTTC.

The chain is built from TRBV7-2 and TRBJ1-1; D not certain. This CDR3 is built from 16 residues. CDR1 SGHTA and CDR2 FQGNSA come from the germline V gene. V was cut by 0 bases and J by 2 bases, with 13 bases left in between. DNA of the CDR3: TGTGCCAGCAGCTTAGCTTTATGGGAAGGTAACACTGAAGCTTTCTTT. It codes for CASSLALWEGNTEAFF.